The 18 T cell receptor beta chains below come from one sample, sequenced in a study of T cell responses to AZD1222 COVID-19 vaccine. Only in-frame clones appear in the TCRdb table, and some are missing; sequencing was by immunoSEQ multiplex PCR. The repertoire has about 140,000 clones, roughly 92% of them found once; the top ten carry about 5.5%. Sequences were derived from peripheral blood, sampled on day 0 of AZD1222 vaccination. These receptors all come from an adult in good health.

The chain combines TRBV20-1 with TRBJ2-7; no definite D call. V dropped 6 bases and J dropped 2 bases, with 8 bases sitting between them. CDR1 and CDR2 from the germline V gene are DFQATT and SNEGSKA (reference sequence). This CDR3 has 11 residues. The CDR3 nucleotides read TGCAGTGCCGAGGATGCCTACGAGCAGTACTTC. Amino acid sequence: CSAEDAYEQYF.

CDR3 bases: TGTGCCAGCGCCCGGGCGGGGTTGGAAAAACTGTTTTTT. Residues: CASARAGLEKLFF. This chain uses TRBV7-9 with TRBJ1-4; no reliable D call. Germline V gene sequence: CDR1 SEHNR, CDR2 FQNEAQ (reference sequence). V gave up 8 bases and J gave up 8 bases, with 15 bases separating them. The CDR3 is 13 amino acids.

The V call is TRBV5-1, the J call TRBJ2-5, with D possibly matching TRBD1 (6 bases). CDR1 is SGHRS and CDR2 is YFSETQ in the germline V gene. V gave up 4 bases and J gave up 4 bases, with 11 bases separating them. This CDR3 is built from 13 residues. CDR3 sequence (DNA): TGCGCCAGCAGCACCAGGGGTGGAGAGACCCAGTACTTC. Amino acids: CASSTRGGETQYF.

The chain has TRBV5-4 and TRBJ2-7; TRBD1 agrees at 10 bases. Trimming removed 4 bases from V and 4 bases from J; junction bases left unmatched: 5. This CDR3 contains 14 residues. Germline lookup yields CDR1 SGHNT and CDR2 YYREEE (reference sequence). The CDR3 reads CASSKDRGRYEQYF. In DNA, the CDR3 is TGTGCCAGCAGCAAGGACAGGGGGAGATACGAGCAGTACTTC.

The rearrangement joins TRBV27 to TRBJ2-5; D remains unclear. V was shortened by 7 bases and J by 1 base, with 10 bases between the two germline ends. Germline V gene data show CDR1 as MNHEY and CDR2 as SMNVEV (reference sequence). This CDR3 spans 13 amino acids. In nucleotides, the CDR3 is TGTGCCAGCAAGACGGGTTTCCAAGAGACCCAGTACTTC. It encodes CASKTGFQETQYF.

The chain has TRBV19 and TRBJ1-1; TRBD1 aligns across 7 bases. This CDR3 spans 17 amino acids. Per germline, CDR1 LNHDA and CDR2 SQIVND (reference sequence). The V and J ends lost 5 bases and 2 bases, in that order; junction bases with no gene match: 14. In DNA form, the CDR3 reads TGTGCCAGTAGTGTAAAGACAGGGACCCACTTTAACACTGAAGCTTTCTTT. It encodes CASSVKTGTHFNTEAFF.

The chain recombines TRBV27 with TRBJ1-2, with D unresolved. There are 11 residues in the CDR3. Germline V gene lookup returns CDR1 MNHEY and CDR2 SMNVEV (reference sequence). Trimming cost V 5 bases and J 8 bases, with 9 bases left between them. The CDR3 spells CASSQTQGYTF. The CDR3 DNA reads TGTGCCAGCAGTCAGACACAGGGCTACACCTTC.

The chain combines TRBV21-1 with TRBJ2-3; the table's D call, TRBD1, was not checked against the DNA. TRBV21-1 is a known pseudogene. The CDR3 has 16 residues. CDR3 sequence (DNA): TGTGCCAGCAGCAAAAGACAGGCCACTAGCACAGATACGCAGTATTTT. Residues: CASSKRQATSTDTQYF.

In this sample, this clone turned up once. The rearrangement uses TRBV6-5 and TRBJ2-7, with D unclear. Deletions cut 0 bases from V and 6 bases from J, with 3 bases between. This CDR3 comprises 11 residues. Germline assignment: CDR1 MNHEY and CDR2 SVGAGI. DNA of the CDR3: TGTGCCAGCAGTTACTCATTCGAGCAGTACTTC. It encodes CASSYSFEQYF.

This chain joins TRBV7-8 and TRBJ1-2, with a weak D call TRBD1 (5 bases). CDR1 is SGHVS, CDR2 FQNEAQ, per germline. Trimming shortened V by 0 bases and J by 6 bases, and 11 bases separated the two germline ends. The CDR3 totals 14 residues. The CDR3 here is CASSLAHLGDGYTF. The CDR3 DNA sequence: TGTGCCAGCAGCTTAGCCCACCTGGGGGATGGCTACACCTTC.

This clone was observed at least ten times. CDR3 sequence: CASSEGQEQETQYF. The CDR3 region has the DNA TGTGCCAGCAGTGAAGGACAGGAGCAAGAGACCCAGTACTTC. The rearrangement uses TRBV6-4 and TRBJ2-5; 7 bases are shared with TRBD1. The CDR3 totals 14 residues. The germline gives CDR1 MRHNA, CDR2 SNTAGT. Trimming took 3 bases from V and 2 from J; bases not matched to a gene: 3.

V and J are TRBV5-4 and TRBJ2-7; TRBD1 matches at 7 bases. CDR3 length equals 13 residues. Germline trimming cut 2 bases from V and 6 bases from J; bases unmatched to any gene: 5. Germline V gene data show CDR1 as SGHNT and CDR2 as YYREEE (reference sequence). CDR3 in amino acids: CASSLQGSLEQYF. CDR3 nucleotide sequence: TGTGCCAGCAGCTTACAGGGGAGTCTCGAGCAGTACTTC.

The J gene is TRBJ2-7, the V gene TRBV11-2; D unresolved. From germline, CDR1 is SGHAT and CDR2 FQNNGV. Trimming shortened V by 0 bases and J by 4 bases, and 16 bases separated the two germline ends. CDR3 length equals 16 residues. CDR3 in amino acids: CASSLDTGSLRYEQYF. The DNA of the CDR3 is TGTGCCAGCAGCTTAGATACTGGCAGCTTAAGATACGAGCAGTACTTC.

The rearrangement links TRBV5-4 to TRBJ1-4; D ambiguous. Trimming shortened V by 0 bases and J by 8 bases, and 11 bases separated the two germline ends. This CDR3 contains 14 residues. Germline values: CDR1 SGHNT, CDR2 YYREEE (reference sequence). In DNA, the CDR3 is TGTGCCAGCAGCTTGGAAGGGTTGGGAGAAAAACTGTTTTTT. Amino acid sequence: CASSLEGLGEKLFF.

The chain links TRBV19 to TRBJ2-1, with D perhaps assigned TRBD1 or TRBD2 (5 bases each). This CDR3 spans 16 amino acids. Trimming stripped 5 bases from V and 4 bases from J, with 18 bases between. Germline V lookup: CDR1 LNHDA, CDR2 SQIVND (reference sequence). The CDR3 loop reads CASSAIDRGRYNEQFF. As DNA, the CDR3 is TGTGCCAGTAGTGCAATCGACCGGGGACGGTACAATGAGCAGTTCTTC.

The count of this clone is one. The V and J genes are TRBV10-3 and TRBJ2-7, with D possibly TRBD2 on 6 matching bases. V lost 3 bases and J 4 bases, leaving 19 bases between the germline ends. The CDR3 covers 16 residues. Germline-derived CDR1 and CDR2 are ENHRY and SYGVKD. CDR3 sequence: CAISDRSRRGAYEQYF. The CDR3 region has the DNA TGTGCCATCAGTGATAGGAGTAGGAGGGGAGCATACGAGCAGTACTTC.

The chain is built from TRBV27 and TRBJ2-2; tentatively, D is TRBD1 (6 bases). The CDR3 is 14 amino acids. Germline V gives CDR1 MNHEY, CDR2 SMNVEV (reference sequence). Trimming shortened V by 6 bases and J by 1 base, and 9 bases separated the two germline ends. The CDR3 region is CASSRTVNTGELFF. In DNA form, the CDR3 reads TGTGCCAGCAGCCGGACAGTGAACACCGGGGAGCTGTTTTTT.

The chain couples TRBV6-5 to TRBJ2-7; D remains unclear. The CDR3 is 12 residues long. Trimming left V 8 bases short and J 1 base short, with 9 bases between. The V gene's germline CDR1 is MNHEY and CDR2 SVGAGI. The CDR3, as DNA: TGTGCCAGCGGCGCTCGTTCCTACGAGCAGTACTTC. This encodes CASGARSYEQYF.